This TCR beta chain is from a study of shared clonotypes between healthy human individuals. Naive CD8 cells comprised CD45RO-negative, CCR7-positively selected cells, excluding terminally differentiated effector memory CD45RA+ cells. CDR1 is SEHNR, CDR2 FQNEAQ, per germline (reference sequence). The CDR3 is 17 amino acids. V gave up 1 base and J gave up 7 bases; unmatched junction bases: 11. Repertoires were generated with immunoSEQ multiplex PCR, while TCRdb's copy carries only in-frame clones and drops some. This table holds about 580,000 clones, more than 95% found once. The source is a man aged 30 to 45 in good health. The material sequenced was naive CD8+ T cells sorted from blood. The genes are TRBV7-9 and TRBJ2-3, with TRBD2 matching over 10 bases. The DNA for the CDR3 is TGTGCCAGCAGCTTAGTAGGGCTAGCGGGAGACGATTATACGCAGTATTTT. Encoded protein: CASSLVGLAGDDYTQYF.